This T cell receptor beta chain was captured by sequencing in a study of blood T cell repertoires in COVID-19. CDR3 length equals 13 residues. CDR1 and CDR2 (germline): ENHRY, SYGVKD. Between the trimmed V and J ends, which lost 10 bases and 3 bases, there was a span of 15 bases. Enrollees, roughly 18 to 90 years old, lived in roughly 24 US areas. Clones were read by immunoSEQ multiplex PCR, and TCRdb kept only the in-frame ones, dropping some. This repertoire shows 200,000 to 250,000 clones, 88% found once; its top ten account for about 3.5%. Sequencing was done on a sample of PBMCs or T cells enriched from blood (not recorded which). The source is a woman aged 25-40 years who had been exposed to COVID-19. The genes are TRBV10-3 and TRBJ1-2; D is possibly TRBD1 (5 bases). CDR3 nucleotide sequence: TGTGCCACCGGACAAGGCCCCTACTATGGCTACACCTTC. Translation gives CATGQGPYYGYTF.